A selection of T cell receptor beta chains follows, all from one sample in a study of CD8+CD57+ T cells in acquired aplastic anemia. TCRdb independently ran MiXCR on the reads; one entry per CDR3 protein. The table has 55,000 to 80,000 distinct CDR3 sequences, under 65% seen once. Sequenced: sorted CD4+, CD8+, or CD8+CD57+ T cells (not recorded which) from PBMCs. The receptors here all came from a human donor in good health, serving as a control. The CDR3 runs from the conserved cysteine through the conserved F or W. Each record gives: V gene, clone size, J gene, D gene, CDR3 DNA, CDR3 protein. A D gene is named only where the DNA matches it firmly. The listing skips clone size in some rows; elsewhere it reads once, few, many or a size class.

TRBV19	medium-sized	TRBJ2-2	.	TGTGCCAGTAGTATAGGGACGGAAGGGACCGGGGAGCTGTTTTTT	CASSIGTEGTGELFF
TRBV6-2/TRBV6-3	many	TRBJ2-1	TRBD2	TGTGCCAGCAGTTTAGCGGGAAGGGCGTTTGAGCAGTTCTTC	CASSLAGRAFEQFF
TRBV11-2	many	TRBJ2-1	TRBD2	TGTGCCAGCAGCTTCCAACTAGCGGGAGTACACAATGAGCAGTTCTTC	CASSFQLAGVHNEQFF
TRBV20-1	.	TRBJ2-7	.	TGCGGTGCCGTACGGGAAGTCCACGAGCAGTACTTC	CGAVREVHEQYF
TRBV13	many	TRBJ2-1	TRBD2	TGTGCCAGCAGCTTAGGACGGGGGGACAATGAGCAGTTCTTC	CASSLGRGDNEQFF
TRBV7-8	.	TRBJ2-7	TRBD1	TGTGCCAGCGGGACAGGGACCCTCTACGAGCAGTACTTC	CASGTGTLYEQYF
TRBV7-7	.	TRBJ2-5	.	TGTGCCAGCAGCTTAGGTAGCGGAGGGGCGGAGACCCAGTACTTC	CASSLGSGGAETQYF
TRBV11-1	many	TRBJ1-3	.	TGTGCCAGCAGCTTAGCGGGCCGCACAGGGCCGGACACCATATATTTT	CASSLAGRTGPDTIYF
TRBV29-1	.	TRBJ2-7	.	TGCAGCGTCTCACAGGGAAGGAACTACGAGCAGTACTTC	CSVSQGRNYEQYF
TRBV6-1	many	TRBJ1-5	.	TGTGCCAGCAGTGAAGGGGGGGGGGCGAGTCAGCCCCAGCATTTT	CASSEGGGASQPQHF
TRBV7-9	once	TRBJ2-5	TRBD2	TGTGCCAGCACAGGACTAGCGGGGGGCTCAGAGACCCAGTACTTC	CASTGLAGGSETQYF
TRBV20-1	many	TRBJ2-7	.	TGCAGTGCTAGAGATAATCGGGGGGAGCAGTACTTC	CSARDNRGEQYF
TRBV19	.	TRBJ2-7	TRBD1	TGTGCCAGTAGCCCATCCGATTTATACCGGGACAGGGGCTACGAGCAGTACTTC	CASSPSDLYRDRGYEQYF
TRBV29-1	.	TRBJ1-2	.	TGCAGCGTCCGGGCAGGGGCACATGGCTACACCTTC	CSVRAGAHGYTF
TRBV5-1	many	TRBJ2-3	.	TGCGCCAGCAGCCCCAGCTCCGAGATAACGCAGTATTTT	CASSPSSEITQYF
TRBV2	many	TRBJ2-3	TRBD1	TGTGCCAGCAGTGGACAGGGTTGGTCAGATACGCAGTATTTT	CASSGQGWSDTQYF
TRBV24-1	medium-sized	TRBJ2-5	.	TGTGCCACCAGTGGGGTCCTGCGGGAGACCCAGTACTTC	CATSGVLRETQYF
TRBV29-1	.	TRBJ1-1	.	TGCAGCGTTGAAGGGAACACTGAAGCTTTCTTT	CSVEGNTEAFF
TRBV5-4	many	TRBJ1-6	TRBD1	TGTGCCAGCAGCTTGAGGGGGCTAAATTCACCCCTCCACTTT	CASSLRGLNSPLHF
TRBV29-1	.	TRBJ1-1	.	TGCAGCGTTGTTTTCGGGAACACTGAAGCTTTCTTT	CSVVFGNTEAFF
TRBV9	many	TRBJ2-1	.	TGTGCCAGCGGCGGATGGGCCGGTGAGCAGTTCTTC	CASGGWAGEQFF
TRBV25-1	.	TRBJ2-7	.	TGTGCCAGCAGTGCTCCGGCTCTCTACGAGCAGTACTTC	CASSAPALYEQYF
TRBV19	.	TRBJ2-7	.	TGTGCCAGTAGTATCGGGGTGACGTCCTACGAGCAGCACTTC	CASSIGVTSYEQHF
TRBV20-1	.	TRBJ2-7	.	TGCAGTGCTAGGGGGGCAGGGCGGGAGCTCTACGAGCAGTACTTC	CSARGAGRELYEQYF
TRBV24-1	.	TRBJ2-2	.	TGTGCCACCAGTGAGGGCGACACGGCGAACACCGGGGAGCTGTTTTTT	CATSEGDTANTGELFF
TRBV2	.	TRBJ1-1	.	TGTGCCAGCAGTGAATCGCCCGGGGTAGCGGAAGCTTTCTTT	CASSESPGVAEAFF
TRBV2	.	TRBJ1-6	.	TGTGCCAGCAGTATACCGGGGAGCTCCTATAATTCACCCCTCCACTTT	CASSIPGSSYNSPLHF
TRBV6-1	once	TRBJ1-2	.	TGTGCCAGCAGTGATCATCAGAACTATGGCTACACCTTC	CASSDHQNYGYTF
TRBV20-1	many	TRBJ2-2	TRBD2	TGCAGTGCTTGTACTAGCGGGAGTACAGGGGAGCTGTTTTTT	CSACTSGSTGELFF
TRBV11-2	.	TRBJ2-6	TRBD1	TGTGCTAGCAGCTTAGATCCGGGATTCCCCCTCCAGGGGGCCAACGTCCCGACTTTC	CASSLDPGFPLQGANVPTF
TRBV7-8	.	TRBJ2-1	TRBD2	TGTGCCAGCAGCTCACCGGGACTAGCGGGAGAAAATGAGCAGTTCTTC	CASSSPGLAGENEQFF
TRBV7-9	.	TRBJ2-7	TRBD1	TGTGCCAGCAGCTCCCGGGACAGGGACTCCTACGAGCAGTACTTC	CASSSRDRDSYEQYF
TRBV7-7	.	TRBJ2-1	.	TGTGCCAGCAGTACCATCGGGGGGCAGTACAATGAGCAGTTCTTC	CASSTIGGQYNEQFF
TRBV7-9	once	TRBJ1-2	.	TGTGCCAGCAGCTTTAAGACGCAGGATGGCTACACCTTC	CASSFKTQDGYTF
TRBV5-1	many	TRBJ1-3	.	TGCGCCAGCAGTCAGGGCGCCTCTGGAAACACCATATATTTT	CASSQGASGNTIYF
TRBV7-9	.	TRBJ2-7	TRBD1	TGTGCCAGCAGCCCCCGGACAGGGGCCTACGAGCAGTACTTC	CASSPRTGAYEQYF
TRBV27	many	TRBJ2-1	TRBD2	TGTGCCAGCAGTTTACACCTAGCGGGGGGGCATGAGCAGTTCTTC	CASSLHLAGGHEQFF
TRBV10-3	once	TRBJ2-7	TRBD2	TGTGCCATCAGTGAGTTAAGCGGGGGATACGAGCAGTACTTC	CAISELSGGYEQYF
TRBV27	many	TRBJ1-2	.	TGTGCCAGCAGTTTATCCCCGCTACTCTATGGCTACACCTTC	CASSLSPLLYGYTF
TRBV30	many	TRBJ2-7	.	TGTGCCTGGAGGGCCGGGGCTGGGGGAGAGCAGTACTTC	CAWRAGAGGEQYF
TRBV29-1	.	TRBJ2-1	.	TGCAGCGTTGAAGGGCAGGGGAATGAGCAGTTCTTC	CSVEGQGNEQFF
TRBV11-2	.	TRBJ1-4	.	TGTGTCAGCAGCTTAGGCCGATTTCCAACTAATGAAAAACTGTTTTTT	CVSSLGRFPTNEKLFF
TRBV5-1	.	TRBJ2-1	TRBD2	TGCGCCAGCAGCTTTCTAGCGGGAAGCGACAATGAGCAGTTCTTC	CASSFLAGSDNEQFF
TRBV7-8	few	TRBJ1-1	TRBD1	TGTGCCAGCAGCTTTCAGGGGGGCACTGAAGCTTTCTTT	CASSFQGGTEAFF
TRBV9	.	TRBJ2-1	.	TGTGCCAGCAATTTGGGAAGCTCCTACAATGAGCAGTTCTTC	CASNLGSSYNEQFF
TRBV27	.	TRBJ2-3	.	TGTGCCAGCATTCCGGCCGGGGGCACAGATACGCAGTATTTT	CASIPAGGTDTQYF